The 10 T cell receptor beta chains presented below share a single source sample, sequenced in a study of blood T cell repertoires in COVID-19. The table came from immunoSEQ multiplex PCR; TCRdb's copy has only in-frame clones and leaves some out. The data show 200,000 to 250,000 clones, just over 85% seen once. The sequenced sample consisted of PBMCs or T cells enriched from blood (not recorded which). The receptors derive from a woman between 35 and 50 years old with acute COVID-19.

This sequence joins TRBV27 and TRBJ1-6; D is perhaps TRBD1 (6 bases). The ends were cut back, 7 bases at V and 10 bases at J, with 17 bases in the middle. The CDR3 is made up of 14 amino acids. Germline V gene lookup returns CDR1 MNHEY and CDR2 SMNVEV (reference sequence). CDR3: CASTLGGLGSPLHF. The CDR3 nucleotides are TGTGCCAGCACCCTCGGGGGGCTAGGATCACCCCTCCACTTT.

V is TRBV11-2 and J is TRBJ2-3; 9 bases match TRBD1. Looked up from germline, CDR1 is SGHAT and CDR2 is FQNNGV. This CDR3 comprises 14 residues. With V trimmed by 5 bases and J by 3 bases, 3 bases remained unmatched. This chain's CDR3 is CASSQDRGTDTQYF. The DNA of the CDR3 is TGTGCCAGCAGCCAGGACAGGGGAACAGATACGCAGTATTTT.

The rearrangement uses TRBV18 and TRBJ1-4, with 8 bases lining up with TRBD1. Germline V CDR1 and CDR2: KGHSH, LQKENI. V lost 3 bases, J lost 8 bases, and 2 bases stayed unmatched. This CDR3 contains 13 residues. The CDR3: CASSPQGAEKLFF. CDR3 DNA: TGTGCCAGCTCACCCCAGGGGGCCGAAAAACTGTTTTTT.

The chain combines TRBV28 with TRBJ1-2, with D maybe TRBD1 (5 bases). Germline loops: CDR1 MDHEN, CDR2 SYDVKM. The ends were cut back, 2 bases at V and 4 bases at J, with 14 bases in the middle. The CDR3 contains 15 residues. This CDR3 reads CASSLAGGGVYGYTF. The CDR3 DNA reads TGTGCCAGCAGTTTAGCGGGTGGGGGGGTCTATGGCTACACCTTC.

The CDR3 here is CASSRLASARGLNTGELFF. The DNA for the CDR3 is TGTGCCAGCAGTAGGTTGGCTAGCGCGAGAGGGCTGAACACCGGGGAGCTGTTTTTT. V and J are TRBV28 and TRBJ2-2; a weak D match, TRBD2 (6 bases). The germline CDR1 and CDR2 sequences are MDHEN and SYDVKM. The V and J ends lost 5 bases and 1 base respectively, with 23 bases between them. The CDR3 loop spans 19 amino acids.

The gene calls are TRBV25-1 and TRBJ1-6; D is possibly TRBD1 (6 bases). V dropped 5 bases and J dropped 10 bases, with 18 bases sitting between them. The CDR3 extends over 15 amino acids. Germline CDR1 MGHDK, CDR2 SYGVNS. CDR3 sequence (DNA): TGTGCCAGCAGTCCCCAAGGGACAATTACGTCACCCCTCCACTTT. Translated, it gives CASSPQGTITSPLHF.

This rearrangement joins TRBV28 to TRBJ1-2; 9 nucleotides align to TRBD1. This CDR3 is 17 amino acids long. Trimming removed 6 bases from V and 3 bases from J; junction bases left unmatched: 14. Germline-derived CDR1 and CDR2 are MDHEN and SYDVKM. CDR3: CASSPAGTGTEDYGYTF. CDR3 in DNA: TGTGCCAGCAGCCCGGCCGGGACAGGGACCGAGGACTATGGCTACACCTTC.

DNA for the CDR3: TGTGCCGTCGGGTCGGGGAACACCATATATTTT. Protein product: CAVGSGNTIYF. V and J are TRBV19 and TRBJ1-3; D call uncertain. Germline V gives CDR1 LNHDA, CDR2 SQIVND (reference sequence). The CDR3 runs 11 residues. V was shortened by 11 bases and J by 7 bases, with 12 bases between the two germline ends.

This chain links TRBV18 with TRBJ2-3; 16 bases agree with TRBD2. This CDR3 has 17 amino acids. The junction had 9 bases not matched to a gene; V was cut back by 6 bases and J by 6 bases. Germline values: CDR1 KGHSH, CDR2 LQKENI. CDR3 nucleotides: TGTGCCAGCTCGTCGGGGACTAGCGGGAGGGCCGTGGATACGCAGTATTTT. It specifies CASSSGTSGRAVDTQYF.

This clone came up once. The rearrangement uses TRBV18 and TRBJ2-7; tentative D call: TRBD1 (5 bases). The V end was cut by 4 bases, the J end by 2 bases, with 15 bases between. The V gene's germline CDR1 is KGHSH and CDR2 LQKENI. This CDR3 is built from 15 residues. This CDR3 reads CASSLQESSTYEQYF. CDR3 bases: TGTGCCAGCTCACTACAGGAGTCGAGTACCTACGAGCAGTACTTC.